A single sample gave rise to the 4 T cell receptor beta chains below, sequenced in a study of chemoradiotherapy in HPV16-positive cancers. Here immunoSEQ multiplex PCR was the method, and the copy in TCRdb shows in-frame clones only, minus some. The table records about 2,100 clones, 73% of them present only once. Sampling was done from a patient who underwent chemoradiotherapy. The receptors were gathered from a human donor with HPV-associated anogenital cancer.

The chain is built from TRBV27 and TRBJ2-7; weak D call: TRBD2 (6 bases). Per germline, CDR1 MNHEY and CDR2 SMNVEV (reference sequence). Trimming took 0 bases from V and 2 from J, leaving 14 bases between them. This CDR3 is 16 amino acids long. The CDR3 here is CASSLSSLGLTYEQYF. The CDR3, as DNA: TGTGCCAGCAGTTTATCTTCCCTTGGACTAACCTACGAGCAGTACTTC.

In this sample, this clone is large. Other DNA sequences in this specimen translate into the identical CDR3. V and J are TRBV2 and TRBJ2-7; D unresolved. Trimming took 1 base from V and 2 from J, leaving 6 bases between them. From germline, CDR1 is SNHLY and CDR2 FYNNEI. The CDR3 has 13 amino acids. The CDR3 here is CASSEDGAYEQYF. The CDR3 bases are TGTGCCAGCAGTGAAGACGGAGCCTACGAGCAGTACTTC.

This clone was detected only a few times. The CDR3 is CASSLSGGNPYEQYF. In DNA, the CDR3 is TGTGCCAGCAGTTTATCAGGGGGGAACCCCTACGAGCAGTACTTC. The gene calls are TRBV27 and TRBJ2-7, with D tentatively TRBD1 or TRBD2 (6 bases each). CDR3 size: 15 residues. V was shortened by 0 bases and J by 2 bases, with 11 bases between the two germline ends. The germline CDR1 and CDR2 sequences are MNHEY and SMNVEV (reference sequence).

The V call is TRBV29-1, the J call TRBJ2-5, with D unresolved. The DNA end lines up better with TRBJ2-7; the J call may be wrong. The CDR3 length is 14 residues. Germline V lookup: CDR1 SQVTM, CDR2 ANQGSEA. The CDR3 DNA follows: TGCAGCGTTGCTGGCCAAATAACCTCCTACGAGCAGTACTTC. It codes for CSVAGQITSYEQYF.